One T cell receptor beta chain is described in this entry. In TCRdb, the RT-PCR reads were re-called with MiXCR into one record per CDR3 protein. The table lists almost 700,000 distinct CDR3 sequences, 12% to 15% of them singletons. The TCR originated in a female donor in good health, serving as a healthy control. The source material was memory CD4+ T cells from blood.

CDR3 residues: CASSQMTGTGIFGELFF. The CDR3 nucleotides are TGCGCCAGCAGCCAGATGACCGGGACAGGGATTTTCGGGGAGCTGTTTTTT. The chain uses TRBV5-1 and TRBJ2-2; 9 bases match TRBD1. Germline V CDR1 and CDR2: SGHRS, YFSETQ. The CDR3 totals 17 residues. Germline trimming cut 4 bases from V and 7 bases from J; bases unmatched to any gene: 14. Complete variable domain (other parts from reference TRBV5-1 and TRBJ2-2): KAGVTQTPRYLIKTRGQQVTLSCSPISGHRSVSWYQQTPGQGLQFLFEYFSETQRNKGNFPGRFSGRQFSNSRSEMNVSTLELGDSALYLCASSQMTGTGIFGELFFGEGSRLTVL.